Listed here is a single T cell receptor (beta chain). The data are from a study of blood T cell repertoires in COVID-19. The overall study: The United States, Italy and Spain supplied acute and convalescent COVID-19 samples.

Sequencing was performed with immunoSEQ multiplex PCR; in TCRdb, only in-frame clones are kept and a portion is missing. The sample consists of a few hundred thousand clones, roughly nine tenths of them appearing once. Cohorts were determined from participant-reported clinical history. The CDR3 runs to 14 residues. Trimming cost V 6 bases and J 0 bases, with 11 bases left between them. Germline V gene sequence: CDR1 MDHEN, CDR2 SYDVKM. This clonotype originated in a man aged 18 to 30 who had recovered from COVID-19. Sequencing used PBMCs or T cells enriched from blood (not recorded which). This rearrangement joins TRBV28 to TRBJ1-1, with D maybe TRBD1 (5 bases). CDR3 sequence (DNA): TGTGCCAGCAGCCGACAGTTAATGAACACTGAAGCTTTCTTT. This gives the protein CASSRQLMNTEAFF. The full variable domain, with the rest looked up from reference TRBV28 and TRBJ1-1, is DVKVTQSSRYLVKRTGEKVFLECVQDMDHENMFWYRQDPGLGLRLIYFSYDVKMKEKGDIPEGYSVSREKKERFSLILESASTNQTSMYLCASSRQLMNTEAFFGQGTRLTVV.